This paragraph reports one T cell receptor (beta chain). What it binds is not known. The assay was immunoSEQ multiplex PCR, and TCRdb's table has in-frame clones only and misses some. Of roughly 64,000 clones listed, about 89% are singletons. These data are taken from a study of Tregs in tolerant kidney transplant recipients. Findings and caveats of the study: Nucleotide sequences could not be compared across some patients' samples due to primer changes. The small number of patients limits these findings pending further validation. Expanding Tregs on activated donor B cells appeared to best identify donor-specific TCRbeta clones.

Related graft donors supplied nonmyeloablative bone marrow transplants, and mixed chimerism was transient. Unstimulated regulatory T cells (CD4+CD25+CD127-), CD4+CD25- non-regulatory cells, CD4 and CD8 cells were FACS-sorted from thawed PBMCs. Germline-derived CDR1 and CDR2 are LGHNA and YNFKEQ. Losses at the gene ends were 5 bases for V and 4 bases for J; bases not matched to a gene: 8. CDR3 size: 15 residues. This chain uses TRBV4-2 with TRBJ2-5, with 9 nucleotides matching TRBD2. This TCR came from a human patient who received a combined kidney and bone marrow transplant. Some T cells may have come from the graft donor. Source: CD4+ T cells from blood (PBMCs), taken 6 months after the transplant. CDR3 region: CASSSRGGAIETQYF. Written as DNA, the CDR3 is TGTGCCAGCAGCTCGCGCGGGGGGGCCATAGAGACCCAGTACTTC.